One sample yielded the 21 T cell receptor beta chains listed below, sequenced in a study of cytotoxic CD8 clonotypes in ibrutinib-treated CLL. Method: immunoSEQ multiplex PCR; TCRdb's copy keeps in-frame clones and lacks some. The table records 30,000 or so clones, less than 60% of them present only once. The source was PBMCs, collected before ibrutinib treatment. The receptors shown here come from a human donor with chronic lymphocytic leukemia.

This clone has just a few counts. The chain has TRBV6-1 and TRBJ1-2; 7 bases fit TRBD1. There are 17 residues in the CDR3. Germline V gene data show CDR1 as MNHNS and CDR2 as SASEGT. V lost 3 bases, J lost 4 bases, and 14 bases stayed unmatched. CDR3 in amino acids: CASSDRDRGRLGYGYTF. In DNA form, the CDR3 reads TGTGCCAGCAGTGACCGGGACAGAGGTCGGTTGGGCTATGGCTACACCTTC.

The CDR3, as DNA: TGCGCCAGCAGCCCTGAGGCGGGAGGCTACTCCTACAATGAGCAGTTCTTC. Translation gives CASSPEAGGYSYNEQFF. The chain is built from TRBV5-1 and TRBJ2-1; 8 bases line up with TRBD2. Trimming took 4 bases from V and 0 from J; bases not matched to a gene: 9. The CDR3 extends over 17 amino acids. In germline, CDR1 is SGHRS, CDR2 YFSETQ.

The chain links TRBV7-9 to TRBJ2-4, with 10 bases lining up with TRBD1. Per the germline V gene, CDR1 is SEHNR and CDR2 is FQNEAQ (reference sequence). This CDR3 is built from 13 residues. J was trimmed by 12 bases and V by 5 bases; bases with no gene match: 7. CDR3 amino acids: CASSRTGDRGQYF. CDR3 bases: TGTGCCAGCAGCAGAACCGGGGACAGGGGTCAGTACTTC. The whole variable domain, filled in from reference TRBV7-9 and TRBJ2-4, reads DTGVSQNPRHKITKRGQNVTFRCDPISEHNRLYWYRQTLGQGPEFLTYFQNEAQLEKSRLLSDRFSAERPKGSFSTLEIQRTEQGDSAMYLCASSRTGDRGQYFGAGTRLSVL.

This clone was observed a few times. This rearrangement joins TRBV5-1 to TRBJ1-2; 10 nucleotides line up with TRBD1. Germline loops: CDR1 SGHRS, CDR2 YFSETQ. The CDR3 sequence is 13 residues long. Trimming removed 4 bases from V and 5 bases from J; junction bases left unmatched: 2. CDR3: CASSGGQGYGYTF. Written as DNA, the CDR3 is TGCGCCAGCAGCGGGGGACAGGGGTATGGCTACACCTTC.

The chain combines TRBV11-3 with TRBJ2-1; maybe TRBD1 (6 bases). The germline V gene has CDR1 SGHNT and CDR2 YENEEA. The germline V and J ends were trimmed by 4 bases and 5 bases, with 9 bases remaining between them. There are 13 residues in the CDR3. The CDR3 loop reads CASSSGVHNEQFF. CDR3 in DNA: TGTGCCAGCAGCTCAGGGGTACACAATGAGCAGTTCTTC.

The chain joins TRBV5-1 to TRBJ2-3; no clear D. CDR3 length equals 14 residues. CDR1 SGHRS and CDR2 YFSETQ come from the germline V gene. The V gene lost 1 base and the J gene lost 4 bases, with 10 bases spanning the gap. The DNA for the CDR3 is TGCGCCAGCAGCTTGTACTCACCCGCAGATACGCAGTATTTT. It is translated as CASSLYSPADTQYF.

The gene calls are TRBV5-1 and TRBJ1-6, with 9 bases fitting TRBD1. The trim removed 0 bases at V and 7 bases at J, leaving 2 bases unmatched. The CDR3 has 15 residues. The germline gives CDR1 SGHRS, CDR2 YFSETQ. The CDR3 DNA is TGCGCCAGCAGCTTGGTGGGACAGGGCAATTCACCCCTCCACTTT. It translates to CASSLVGQGNSPLHF.

The chain has TRBV7-7 and TRBJ2-2, with TRBD1 as a possible D gene (6 bases). Trimming removed 5 bases at V and 7 bases at J, with 11 bases between. The CDR3 has 13 residues. Germline V CDR1 and CDR2: SSHAT, FNYEAQ (reference sequence). DNA for the CDR3: TGTGCCAGCAGCCGCCGAGGGGGCGGGGAGCTGTTTTTT. Its protein product is CASSRRGGGELFF.

A single count supports this clone. The rearrangement links TRBV5-6 to TRBJ2-1, with D perhaps TRBD1 (6 bases). V lost 3 bases and J lost 4, with 14 bases in between. CDR1 is SGHDT, CDR2 YYEEEE, per germline. This CDR3 region has 15 residues. The CDR3 here is CASSSLQTGYNEQFF. The CDR3 DNA sequence: TGTGCCAGCAGCTCCCTCCAAACAGGGTACAATGAGCAGTTCTTC.

To note about this clone: The sample has other DNA sequences that encode this CDR3 too. The chain recombines TRBV6-5 with TRBJ1-2, with TRBD1 as a possible D gene (6 bases). The CDR3 totals 14 residues. Germline loops: CDR1 MNHEY, CDR2 SVGAGI. V lost 0 bases and J 5 bases, leaving 10 bases between the germline ends. The CDR3 sequence is CASSYSAGAYGYTF. CDR3 sequence (DNA): TGTGCCAGCAGTTACTCGGCGGGGGCGTATGGCTACACCTTC.

This clone was counted a few times. The chain carries TRBV10-3 and TRBJ2-7; 8 positions agree with TRBD1. The germline V gene encodes CDR1 ENHRY and CDR2 SYGVKD. J was trimmed by 1 base and V by 6 bases; bases with no gene match: 5. The CDR3 is 14 residues long. In DNA form, the CDR3 reads TGTGCCATCAGGCCGGGACAGGATTCCTACGAGCAGTACTTC. It specifies CAIRPGQDSYEQYF.

In this sample, this clone turned up a few times. This chain uses TRBV7-9 with TRBJ2-7; D gene unclear. Trimming cost V 5 bases and J 3 bases, with 11 bases left between them. The CDR3 spans 13 residues. Germline V lookup: CDR1 SEHNR, CDR2 FQNEAQ (reference sequence). CDR3 nucleotides: TGTGCCAGCAGCGCCCCGTCCCGCTACGAGCAGTACTTC. It codes for CASSAPSRYEQYF.

The V gene is TRBV10-2, the J gene TRBJ2-1; 13 bases match TRBD2. Germline V CDR1 and CDR2: WSHSY, SAAADI. V gave up 3 bases and J gave up 16 bases; unmatched junction bases: 12. The CDR3 consists of 15 residues. The CDR3 nucleotides read TGCGCCAGCAGTGACCCGGGACTAGCGGGATTTAGGCGCTTCTTC. Protein product: CASSDPGLAGFRRFF.

The rearrangement uses TRBV11-1 and TRBJ2-2, with D possibly TRBD1 on 6 matching bases. CDR1 is SGHAT and CDR2 is FQDESV in the germline V gene (reference sequence). The CDR3 extends over 13 amino acids. Deletions cut 10 bases from V and 1 base from J, with 10 bases between. The CDR3 DNA reads TGTGCCACCTTGGACAGGAACACCGGGGAGCTGTTTTTT. Encoded protein: CATLDRNTGELFF.

The rearrangement joins TRBV5-1 to TRBJ1-4; D may be TRBD1 (6 bases). This CDR3 contains 15 residues. The V and J ends lost 2 bases and 2 bases respectively, with 10 bases between them. Germline assignment: CDR1 SGHRS and CDR2 YFSETQ. CDR3 coding DNA: TGCGCCAGCAGCTTCGGGGGGCCGACTAATGAAAAACTGTTTTTT. This codes for CASSFGGPTNEKLFF.

The chain couples TRBV27 to TRBJ2-2; TRBD2 matches at 7 bases. The CDR3 length is 17 residues. V gave up 5 bases and J gave up 6 bases; unmatched junction bases: 15. Germline V gives CDR1 MNHEY, CDR2 SMNVEV (reference sequence). The CDR3, as DNA: TGTGCCAGCAGTCCGTGGCCTAGCGGTGAGTTGGCCGGGGAGCTGTTTTTT. Translation gives CASSPWPSGELAGELFF.

This clone occurred once. J is TRBJ2-7 and V is TRBV5-1, with D perhaps TRBD1 (6 bases). V was trimmed by 4 bases and J by 2 bases, leaving 19 bases between them. The V gene's germline CDR1 is SGHRS and CDR2 YFSETQ. This CDR3 contains 16 residues. CDR3 in amino acids: CASSPWGRLSPYEQYF. In nucleotides, the CDR3 is TGCGCCAGCAGCCCATGGGGGCGCCTCTCTCCCTACGAGCAGTACTTC. Drawing the rest from reference TRBV5-1 and TRBJ2-7, the complete variable domain is KAGVTQTPRYLIKTRGQQVTLSCSPISGHRSVSWYQQTPGQGLQFLFEYFSETQRNKGNFPGRFSGRQFSNSRSEMNVSTLELGDSALYLCASSPWGRLSPYEQYFGPGTRLTVT.

The chain uses TRBV9 and TRBJ2-3; 14 bases line up with TRBD2. V lost 0 bases to trimming and J lost 1 base; unmatched junction nucleotides: 16. The V gene's germline CDR1 is SGDLS and CDR2 YYNGEE. This CDR3 has 22 residues. The CDR3, as DNA: TGTGCCAGCAGCGTAGCTACGCAGACTAGCGGGGGGGCCAATTTGGGCACAGATACGCAGTATTTT. Translation: CASSVATQTSGGANLGTDTQYF.

The gene calls are TRBV6-6 and TRBJ2-1; D is perhaps TRBD1 (6 bases). Trimming pared 6 bases from V and 5 bases from J, leaving 17 bases between. Germline loops: CDR1 MNHNY, CDR2 SVGAGI (reference sequence). The length of the CDR3 is 15 residues. The DNA for the CDR3 is TGTGCCAGCAGATCCTACAGGGAAGCGCACAATGAGCAGTTCTTC. This translates into CASRSYREAHNEQFF.

In its sample, this clone was seen a few times. CDR3 protein: CASSSIGGYGYTF. In DNA, the CDR3 is TGTGCCAGCAGCTCAATTGGGGGCTATGGCTACACCTTC. The chain couples TRBV7-6 to TRBJ1-2; the D gene is possibly TRBD1 (5 bases). The CDR3 consists of 13 residues. With 4 bases removed from V and 4 bases from J, the gap between germline ends came to 10 bases. Germline V gives CDR1 SGHVS, CDR2 FNYEAQ.

The chain combines TRBV25-1 with TRBJ2-3; D is possibly TRBD2 (6 bases). V lost 1 base to trimming and J lost 0 bases, with 17 bases between them. The CDR3 is 18 residues long. Germline V gene sequence: CDR1 MGHDK, CDR2 SYGVNS. CDR3: CASSESIAGRSSTDTQYF. CDR3 coding DNA: TGTGCCAGCAGTGAATCTATAGCCGGGAGAAGTAGCACAGATACGCAGTATTTT.